These T cell receptor beta chains were read from a single sample in a study of blood T cell repertoires in COVID-19. Libraries were prepared by immunoSEQ multiplex PCR; TCRdb keeps only in-frame clonotypes and omits some of them. The sample contains tens of thousands of clones, roughly 88% of which appear only once. The sequencing sample was made of peripheral blood. Receptors originate from an elderly woman with acute or convalescent COVID-19. Both conserved end residues are part of each CDR3. The order of the fields is J gene, V gene, D gene, clone size, CDR3 DNA, CDR3 protein. A D gene is named only where the DNA matches it firmly. Not all rows give a size; the values are once, few, many and, for expanded clones, a class.

j_call: TRBJ2-3; v_call: TRBV28; d_call: TRBD2; clone_size: .; cdr3_nt: TGTGCCAGCAGTCGAAGACTAGCGGGAGGAGATACGCAGTATTTT; cdr3_aa: CASSRRLAGGDTQYF
j_call: TRBJ1-4; v_call: TRBV10-3; d_call: TRBD1; clone_size: once; cdr3_nt: TGTGCCATCAGTGGTACAGGGGGGTTGGAAAAACTGTTTTTT; cdr3_aa: CAISGTGGLEKLFF
j_call: TRBJ1-6; v_call: TRBV28; d_call: .; clone_size: once; cdr3_nt: TGTGCCAGCAGTTTAGATAACAGGCGGAATTCACCCCTCCACTTT; cdr3_aa: CASSLDNRRNSPLHF
j_call: TRBJ1-2; v_call: TRBV7-6; d_call: TRBD1; clone_size: .; cdr3_nt: TGTGCCAGCAGCTTAGCCCCGGACAGGGCCTATGGCTACACCTTC; cdr3_aa: CASSLAPDRAYGYTF
j_call: TRBJ1-1; v_call: TRBV28; d_call: .; clone_size: .; cdr3_nt: TGTGCCAGCAGTCGACTAACTGAAGCTTTCTTT; cdr3_aa: CASSRLTEAFF
j_call: TRBJ1-3; v_call: TRBV5-8; d_call: .; clone_size: .; cdr3_nt: TGTGCCAGCAGCTTGGTTGGACACTCTGGAAACACCATATATTTT; cdr3_aa: CASSLVGHSGNTIYF
j_call: TRBJ2-3; v_call: TRBV2; d_call: .; clone_size: once; cdr3_nt: TGTGCCAGCAGTGAAGATTGGGACACAAACACAGATACGCAGTATTTT; cdr3_aa: CASSEDWDTNTDTQYF
j_call: TRBJ1-6; v_call: TRBV27; d_call: TRBD1; clone_size: .; cdr3_nt: TGTGCCAGCAGGTGGACAGGGCCTAATTCACCCCTCCACTTT; cdr3_aa: CASRWTGPNSPLHF
j_call: TRBJ1-5; v_call: TRBV27; d_call: .; clone_size: .; cdr3_nt: TGTGCCAGCAGTCCGCGTACTGGGCAGAATCAGCCCCAGCATTTT; cdr3_aa: CASSPRTGQNQPQHF
j_call: TRBJ2-5; v_call: TRBV18; d_call: TRBD2; clone_size: .; cdr3_nt: TGTGCCAGCTCACCAGGAGTAGCGGGCGGCGAGACCCAGTACTTC; cdr3_aa: CASSPGVAGGETQYF
j_call: TRBJ2-1; v_call: TRBV15; d_call: TRBD2; clone_size: .; cdr3_nt: TGTGCCACCAGCAGGGTACTAGCGGGCGCCTACAATGAGCAGTTCTTC; cdr3_aa: CATSRVLAGAYNEQFF
j_call: TRBJ2-1; v_call: TRBV27; d_call: TRBD2; clone_size: .; cdr3_nt: TGTGCCAGCAGTTTCTGGACTAGGGACCGTGAGCAGTTCTTC; cdr3_aa: CASSFWTRDREQFF
j_call: TRBJ1-2; v_call: TRBV2; d_call: .; clone_size: .; cdr3_nt: TGTGCCAGCAGTGAAGGGGCGTTCTATGGCTACACCTTC; cdr3_aa: CASSEGAFYGYTF
j_call: TRBJ1-1; v_call: TRBV7-2; d_call: .; clone_size: .; cdr3_nt: TGTGCCAGCAGCTACAGCGGGAACACTGAAGCTTTCTTT; cdr3_aa: CASSYSGNTEAFF
j_call: TRBJ1-5; v_call: TRBV6-5; d_call: TRBD1; clone_size: .; cdr3_nt: TGTGCCAGCAGTTTTGGGACAGGGGGCAATCAGCCCCAGCATTTT; cdr3_aa: CASSFGTGGNQPQHF
j_call: TRBJ2-5; v_call: TRBV6-2/TRBV6-3; d_call: TRBD2; clone_size: .; cdr3_nt: TGTGCCAGCAGTTCCCTCCCAGGACTAGCGGGGGGGATGTACCAAGAGACCCAGTACTTC; cdr3_aa: CASSSLPGLAGGMYQETQYF
j_call: TRBJ2-6; v_call: TRBV27; d_call: .; clone_size: .; cdr3_nt: TGTGCCAGCAGTCCGTTATCTACAGGGTCTGGGGCCAACGTCCTGACTTTC; cdr3_aa: CASSPLSTGSGANVLTF
j_call: TRBJ2-1; v_call: TRBV11-1; d_call: TRBD1; clone_size: .; cdr3_nt: TGTGCCAGCAGCTATGGACAGGGTAGCTACAATGAGCAGTTCTTC; cdr3_aa: CASSYGQGSYNEQFF
j_call: TRBJ2-6; v_call: TRBV29-1; d_call: .; clone_size: .; cdr3_nt: TGCAGCGTTGAACCCTCCGGGGCCAACGTCCTGACTTTC; cdr3_aa: CSVEPSGANVLTF
j_call: TRBJ2-2; v_call: TRBV14; d_call: TRBD1; clone_size: .; cdr3_nt: TGTGCCAGCAGCCCCCTGGACAGGGGGCTGACCGGGGAGCTGTTTTTT; cdr3_aa: CASSPLDRGLTGELFF
j_call: TRBJ1-1; v_call: TRBV4-1; d_call: TRBD1; clone_size: .; cdr3_nt: TGCGCCAGCAGCTATAGACAGGGAACGAACACTGAAGCTTTCTTT; cdr3_aa: CASSYRQGTNTEAFF
j_call: TRBJ1-5; v_call: TRBV21-1; d_call: .; clone_size: .; cdr3_nt: TGTGCCAGCAGCCTCTTGAACGGAGGGAGCAATCAGCCCCAGCATTTT; cdr3_aa: CASSLLNGGSNQPQHF
j_call: TRBJ2-1; v_call: TRBV19; d_call: TRBD1; clone_size: .; cdr3_nt: TGTGCCAGTAGTATAGGCAGGGGGTCTAATGAGCAGTTCTTC; cdr3_aa: CASSIGRGSNEQFF
j_call: TRBJ2-1; v_call: TRBV19; d_call: .; clone_size: .; cdr3_nt: TGTGCCAGTAGTTTCGGGTCTAACAATGAGCAGTTCTTC; cdr3_aa: CASSFGSNNEQFF
j_call: TRBJ2-7; v_call: TRBV6-6; d_call: TRBD1; clone_size: .; cdr3_nt: TGTGCCAGCAATCAACTAGGACAGGCCTCCTACGAGCAGTACTTC; cdr3_aa: CASNQLGQASYEQYF
j_call: TRBJ2-2; v_call: TRBV10-3; d_call: TRBD2; clone_size: .; cdr3_nt: TGTGCCATCACGGGACTAGCGGGCGCCGGGGAGCTGTTTTTT; cdr3_aa: CAITGLAGAGELFF
j_call: TRBJ2-7; v_call: TRBV6-5; d_call: .; clone_size: .; cdr3_nt: TGTGCCAGCAGCCGAAAGCGGAGCTCCTACGAGCAGTACTTC; cdr3_aa: CASSRKRSSYEQYF
j_call: TRBJ2-7; v_call: TRBV28; d_call: TRBD1; clone_size: .; cdr3_nt: TGTGCCAGCAGTTCCTGGACAGGGGACTCCTACGAGCAGTACTTC; cdr3_aa: CASSSWTGDSYEQYF
j_call: TRBJ2-7; v_call: TRBV21-1; d_call: .; clone_size: .; cdr3_nt: TGTGCCAGCACCCCCATACAGGTGGAAGCCTACGAGCAGTACTTC; cdr3_aa: CASTPIQVEAYEQYF
j_call: TRBJ2-7; v_call: TRBV16; d_call: TRBD1; clone_size: .; cdr3_nt: TGTGCCAGCAGCCCGGGGACAGGTTTCTCCTACGAGCAGTACTTC; cdr3_aa: CASSPGTGFSYEQYF
j_call: TRBJ2-3; v_call: TRBV4-2; d_call: .; clone_size: .; cdr3_nt: TGTGCCAGCAGCCGAACTAGTGCCGTCACAGATACGCAGTATTTT; cdr3_aa: CASSRTSAVTDTQYF
j_call: TRBJ1-1; v_call: TRBV6-1; d_call: .; clone_size: .; cdr3_nt: TGTGCCAGCAGTGATAGCTGGAACACTGAAGCTTTCTTT; cdr3_aa: CASSDSWNTEAFF
j_call: TRBJ2-5; v_call: TRBV16; d_call: .; clone_size: .; cdr3_nt: TGTGCCAGCAGCCAGAACTCGGTTGGAGAGACCCAGTACTTC; cdr3_aa: CASSQNSVGETQYF
j_call: TRBJ2-1; v_call: TRBV10-3; d_call: .; clone_size: .; cdr3_nt: TGTGCCATCAGTGAAACAGGACCACAAACGGGTAGTAACAATGAGCAGTTCTTC; cdr3_aa: CAISETGPQTGSNNEQFF
j_call: TRBJ2-6; v_call: TRBV7-9; d_call: TRBD1; clone_size: .; cdr3_nt: TGTGCCAGCAGCCGGACAGGGGCTGGGGCCAACGTCCTGACTTTC; cdr3_aa: CASSRTGAGANVLTF
j_call: TRBJ2-1; v_call: TRBV7-3; d_call: TRBD1; clone_size: .; cdr3_nt: TGTGCCAGCAGCAGGGGACAGTCCTACAATGAGCAGTTCTTC; cdr3_aa: CASSRGQSYNEQFF
j_call: TRBJ1-2; v_call: TRBV12-3/TRBV12-4; d_call: .; clone_size: .; cdr3_nt: TGTGCCAGCAGTTTACGGGCAGGGGTCGGCTACACCTTC; cdr3_aa: CASSLRAGVGYTF
j_call: TRBJ2-1; v_call: TRBV7-9; d_call: .; clone_size: .; cdr3_nt: TGTGCCAGCAGCTTAGCGAGGTCCGCTCGGAATGAGCAGTTCTTC; cdr3_aa: CASSLARSARNEQFF
j_call: TRBJ1-2; v_call: TRBV5-1; d_call: .; clone_size: .; cdr3_nt: TGCGCCAGCAGCCCGGCAGGGAATACACCCTATGGCTACACCTTC; cdr3_aa: CASSPAGNTPYGYTF
j_call: TRBJ2-5; v_call: TRBV5-6; d_call: TRBD2; clone_size: .; cdr3_nt: TGTGCCAGCAGCTTTTCACTCCTAGCGGGGGAGACCCAGTACTTC; cdr3_aa: CASSFSLLAGETQYF
j_call: TRBJ2-1; v_call: TRBV18; d_call: .; clone_size: .; cdr3_nt: TGTGCCAGCTCACCTAACAATGAGCAGTTCTTC; cdr3_aa: CASSPNNEQFF
j_call: TRBJ1-1; v_call: TRBV2; d_call: .; clone_size: .; cdr3_nt: TGTGCCAGCAGTGCAGCGGGACTGACCACTGAAGCTTTCTTT; cdr3_aa: CASSAAGLTTEAFF
j_call: TRBJ2-1; v_call: TRBV30; d_call: .; clone_size: .; cdr3_nt: TGTGCCTGGAGCTTAGGGGTCAACTCCTACAATGAGCAGTTCTTC; cdr3_aa: CAWSLGVNSYNEQFF
j_call: TRBJ1-1; v_call: TRBV12-3/TRBV12-4; d_call: .; clone_size: few; cdr3_nt: TGTGCCAGCAGACTGTCTCTCACTGAAGCTTTCTTT; cdr3_aa: CASRLSLTEAFF
j_call: TRBJ1-5; v_call: TRBV6-2/TRBV6-3; d_call: .; clone_size: .; cdr3_nt: TGTGCCAGCAGTTACTACAGTCAGGGGAATCAGCCCCAGCATTTT; cdr3_aa: CASSYYSQGNQPQHF